What follows describes a single TCR beta chain. Antigen unknown. This specimen includes other DNA sequences encoding the same CDR3. This sample was included in a study of cytomegalovirus exposure and HLA in healthy donors. Findings and caveats of the study: The TCR clusters that emerged in the first cohort tended, a later analysis found, to co-occur in the approximately 130 validation repertoires.

The validation cohort, a group of more than 100 subjects, included the donors and was separate from the roughly 600-subject first cohort. Only in-frame clones appear in the TCRdb table, and some are missing; sequencing was by immunoSEQ multiplex PCR. The table records under 150,000 clones, 70% to 90% of them present only once. Specimen: PBMCs. This TCR was recovered from a woman aged 25-40 years in good health and CMV-seronegative.

In DNA, the CDR3 is TGTGCCAGCTCACCAGAGGAGACCCAGTACTTC. This encodes CASSPEETQYF. This chain links TRBV18 with TRBJ2-5; D not certain. Germline V gene data show CDR1 as KGHSH and CDR2 as LQKENI. The CDR3 runs 11 residues. V was cut by 2 bases and J by 5 bases, with 3 bases left in between. Combining the CDR3 with reference TRBV18 and TRBJ2-5 gives the whole variable domain NAGVMQNPRHLVRRRGQEARLRCSPMKGHSHVYWYRQLPEEGLKFMVYLQKENIIDESGMPKERFSAEFPKEGPSILRIQQVVRGDSAAYFCASSPEETQYFGPGTRLLVL.